Shown below are 26 T cell receptor beta chains from a single sample sequenced in a study of regulatory T cells in long-lasting Graves disease. The time point here: newly diagnosed GD, antithyroid drugs for less than 3 months. RNA isolated from PBMCs was used to make the TCR library. iRepertoire HTBI primers and Arm-PCR of CDR3 regions built TCR beta libraries. TCRdb re-called the multiplex PCR reads with MiXCR, one entry per CDR3 protein. This sample yields over 500,000 distinct CDR3 sequences, of which about 16% are seen a single time; around 12% belongs to the top ten. The same specimen was also included in a second study, on T cells in Graves' hyperthyroidism and ophthalmopathy.

Sample: peripheral blood mononuclear cells (PBMCs), taken at new diagnosis, from a patient treated with antithyroid drugs. The receptors originated from a man aged 18 to 29 with Graves disease.

This clonotype was recorded a few times. The gene calls are TRBV7-9 and TRBJ2-2, with 7 bases fitting TRBD1. CDR1 and CDR2 from the germline V gene are SEHNR and FQNEAQ (reference sequence). Trimming removed 5 bases from V and 6 bases from J; junction bases left unmatched: 12. The CDR3 extends over 16 amino acids. CDR3 residues: CASSPNRGVGAGELFF. The CDR3 nucleotides read TGTGCCAGCAGCCCCAACAGGGGCGTTGGTGCCGGGGAGCTGTTTTTT.

This clonotype was seen more than once but under ten times. The chain is built from TRBV20-1 and TRBJ1-5; no clear D. V lost 1 base, J lost 1 base, and 14 bases lay in between. In germline, CDR1 is DFQATT, CDR2 SNEGSKA (reference sequence). The CDR3 has 16 amino acids. CDR3 coding DNA: TGCAGTGCTAGAGGCGGGGAACAGTTAAGCAATCAGCCCCAGCATTTT. It encodes CSARGGEQLSNQPQHF.

This clonotype was seen repeatedly, ten times or more. The J gene is TRBJ2-3, the V gene TRBV7-9, with a tentative D call TRBD2 (6 bases). Deletions cut 7 bases from V and 4 bases from J, with 12 bases between. Germline CDR1 and CDR2: SEHNR and FQNEAQ (reference sequence). This CDR3 contains 13 residues. The CDR3 nucleotides are TGTGCCAGCACCACGGGGGTCTCAGATACGCAGTATTTT. This encodes CASTTGVSDTQYF.

In its sample, this clonotype was seen many times. The CDR3 nucleotides are TGTGCCAGCAGTTACCCGATCCTCCGGGACAGGGTGGTGACCGGGGAGCTGTTTTTT. The encoded protein is CASSYPILRDRVVTGELFF. The V call is TRBV6-5, the J call TRBJ2-2; 9 bases match TRBD1. CDR3 length: 19 amino acids. V shed 2 bases and J 5 bases; nucleotides not matched to a gene: 15. Germline loops: CDR1 MNHEY, CDR2 SVGAGI.

This clonotype appeared many times. V and J are TRBV7-9 and TRBJ1-2, with 7 bases fitting TRBD1. Germline CDR1 is SEHNR and CDR2 is FQNEAQ (reference sequence). This CDR3 contains 15 residues. V trimming: 1 base; J trimming: 4 bases; junction bases outside the gene matches: 6. The chain's CDR3 is CASSLEGGASYGYTF. As DNA, the CDR3 is TGTGCCAGCAGCTTAGAAGGGGGCGCATCCTATGGCTACACCTTC.

This clonotype was seen ten or more times. The chain employs TRBV2 and TRBJ2-3; TRBD1 matches 10 bases. J lost 5 bases, V lost 6 bases, and 5 bases had no gene match. This CDR3 has 14 amino acids. Germline V gene lookup returns CDR1 SNHLY and CDR2 FYNNEI. CDR3 sequence: CASSGDRGRDTQYF. The DNA of the CDR3 is TGTGCCAGCAGCGGGGACAGGGGTAGAGATACGCAGTATTTT.

The chain employs TRBV7-6 and TRBJ2-3; no definite D call. The CDR3 loop spans 13 amino acids. Trimming removed 0 bases at V and 6 bases at J, with 7 bases between. CDR1 is SGHVS and CDR2 is FNYEAQ in the germline V gene. CDR3 coding DNA: TGTGCCAGCAGCTTAGCCACAGCGGATACGCAGTATTTT. Residues: CASSLATADTQYF. Looking up the rest from reference TRBV7-6 and TRBJ2-3 gives the full variable domain: GAGVSQSPRYKVTKRGQDVALRCDPISGHVSLYWYRQALGQGPEFLTYFNYEAQQDKSGLPNDRFSAERPEGSISTLTIQRTEQRDSAMYRCASSLATADTQYFGPGTRLTVL.

In its sample, this clonotype was seen a few times. The J gene is TRBJ2-1, the V gene TRBV6-2 or TRBV6-3; 11 bases line up with TRBD2. The CDR3 length is 16 residues. Germline V gives CDR1 MNHEY, CDR2 SVGEGT. The V and J ends lost 5 bases and 3 bases, in that order; junction bases with no gene match: 6. The CDR3 is CASSQPGLADYNEQFF. The DNA of the CDR3 is TGTGCCAGCAGTCAACCGGGACTAGCGGACTACAATGAGCAGTTCTTC.

A few counts support this clonotype. This chain connects TRBV7-2 to TRBJ1-6; weak D call: TRBD1 (6 bases). Trimming took 5 bases from V and 10 from J, leaving 12 bases between them. This CDR3 is 13 amino acids long. Germline V CDR1 and CDR2: SGHTA, FQGNSA. The chain's CDR3 is CASSPDSWSPLHF. CDR3 sequence (DNA): TGTGCCAGCAGCCCGGACAGTTGGTCACCCCTCCACTTT.

About this clonotype itself: This may be a read error: a much more frequent sequence differs by one nucleotide. The chain has TRBV6-2 or TRBV6-3 and TRBJ2-7; D remains unclear. The CDR3 runs 14 residues. Germline CDR1 and CDR2: MNHEY and SVGEGT. The CDR3 spells CATRRTASSYGQYF. CDR3 DNA: TGTGCCACCCGCCGGACGGCCAGCTCCTACGGGCAGTACTTC.

This clonotype has more than one count but fewer than ten. The V call is TRBV6-2 or TRBV6-3, the J call TRBJ2-1; 10 nucleotides line up with TRBD2. The CDR3 spans 15 residues. With 2 bases clipped from V and 2 bases from J, the junction kept 0 bases outside the gene matches. The germline V gene has CDR1 MNHEY and CDR2 SVGEGT. Written as DNA, the CDR3 is TGTGCCAGCAGTTACGGACTAGCGGCCTACAATGAGCAGTTCTTC. Translated: CASSYGLAAYNEQFF.

The table lists this clonotype with many counts. V is TRBV20-1 and J is TRBJ2-7, with TRBD2 identical over 11 bases. The CDR3 length is 15 residues. V shed 0 bases, J shed 4 bases, and the junction held 5 bases outside the gene matches. The germline V gene encodes CDR1 DFQATT and CDR2 SNEGSKA (reference sequence). CDR3 nucleotides: TGCAGTGCTAGAGATTTTACTAGCGGGAGATACGAGCAGTACTTC. Encoded protein: CSARDFTSGRYEQYF.

This clonotype occurred a few times. An end of the junction does not agree with germline; a read error may underlie this. The rearrangement links TRBV11-2 to TRBJ1-1; D is unclear. The CDR3 runs 14 residues. Germline CDR1 is SGHAT and CDR2 is FQNNGV. CDR3 DNA: TGTGCCAGCAGCGTAGATGGGGAGAACACTGAAGCTTTCTTT. Translating it yields CASSVDGENTEAFF.

The V gene is TRBV19, the J gene TRBJ1-5, with D unclear. Germline lookup yields CDR1 LNHDA and CDR2 SQIVND (reference sequence). Deletions cut 3 bases from V and 3 bases from J, with 12 bases between. CDR3 length: 15 amino acids. The CDR3 DNA is TGTGCCAGTAGTATTGGAGCGGCGTACAATCAGCCCCAGCATTTT. It is translated as CASSIGAAYNQPQHF.

This clonotype was found many times. This chain connects TRBV6-1 to TRBJ1-1; the D gene is possibly TRBD1 (6 bases). Trimming left V 7 bases short and J 4 bases short, with 13 bases between. This CDR3 spans 13 amino acids. In germline, CDR1 is MNHNS, CDR2 SASEGT. CDR3 sequence (DNA): TGTGCCAGCACCGACCGGGGGGCCACTGAAGCTTTCTTT. Residues: CASTDRGATEAFF.

The table lists this clonotype with many counts. The V and J genes are TRBV27 and TRBJ2-7; D may be TRBD1 (5 bases). The CDR3 sequence is 14 residues long. From germline, CDR1 is MNHEY and CDR2 SMNVEV (reference sequence). V lost 6 bases and J 3 bases, leaving 15 bases between the germline ends. CDR3 in amino acids: CASRSPTELYEQYF. The CDR3 DNA sequence: TGTGCCAGCAGATCCCCGACAGAGCTCTACGAGCAGTACTTC.

The chain links TRBV25-1 to TRBJ1-2; D is unresolved. Trimming stripped 3 bases from V and 8 bases from J, with 10 bases between. The CDR3 loop spans 12 amino acids. Germline V lookup: CDR1 MGHDK, CDR2 SYGVNS. DNA for the CDR3: TGTGCCAGCAGTGACTCCTACAAGGGCTACACCTTC. Protein product: CASSDSYKGYTF.

This clonotype came up a few times. V gene TRBV13 combines with J gene TRBJ2-3; D unresolved. The V end lost 5 bases, the J end lost 0 bases, and 9 bases lay between the germline ends. This CDR3 comprises 14 residues. CDR1 is PRHDT, CDR2 FYEKMQ, per germline (reference sequence). The CDR3 DNA reads as TGTGCCAGCAGCCACCCCACGAGCACAGATACGCAGTATTTT. Amino acid sequence: CASSHPTSTDTQYF.

This clonotype was seen only a few times. The chain is built from TRBV6-1 and TRBJ1-5; D ambiguous. The CDR3 consists of 14 residues. V lost 5 bases and J lost 4, with 12 bases in between. Germline lookup yields CDR1 MNHNS and CDR2 SASEGT. The CDR3 protein is CASSQLDGNQPQHF. The CDR3 DNA is TGTGCCAGCAGTCAACTGGACGGTAATCAGCCCCAGCATTTT.

This clonotype has a count of ten or more. This sequence joins TRBV27 and TRBJ2-7; D not certain. The V gene's germline CDR1 is MNHEY and CDR2 SMNVEV (reference sequence). CDR3 size: 14 residues. V was pared by 3 bases and J by 2 bases, with 11 bases between. This chain's CDR3 is CASSFGLGTYEQYF. CDR3 DNA sequence: TGTGCCAGCAGTTTTGGGTTGGGAACCTACGAGCAGTACTTC.

CDR3 DNA sequence: TGTGCCTGCCACCGGGACTCTAGCTCCTACGAGCAGTACTTC. Protein: CACHRDSSSYEQYF. V usage is TRBV30 and J usage is TRBJ2-7, with a tentative D call TRBD2 (6 bases). Germline CDR1 is GTSNPN and CDR2 is SVGIG (reference sequence). This CDR3 region has 14 residues. V lost 6 bases and J 0 bases, leaving 15 bases between the germline ends. The full variable domain, completed using reference TRBV30 and TRBJ2-7, is SQTIHQWPATLVQPVGSPLSLECTVEGTSNPNLYWYRQAAGRGLQLLFYSVGIGQISSEVPQNLSASRPQDRQFILSSKKLLLSDSGFYLCACHRDSSSYEQYFGPGTRLTVT.

This clonotype has at least ten counts. J is TRBJ2-7 and V is TRBV7-9; a possible D gene is TRBD1 (6 bases). Germline CDR1 reads SEHNR; CDR2 reads FQNEAQ (reference sequence). V was trimmed by 1 base and J by 5 bases, leaving 9 bases between them. This CDR3 is 13 amino acids long. The CDR3 sequence is CASSLGDINEQYF. CDR3 nucleotide sequence: TGTGCCAGCAGCTTAGGGGACATAAACGAGCAGTACTTC.

The DNA of the CDR3 is TGTGCCAGCATCGGGGCTACCGGGACAGGGGATTACGAGCAGTACTTC. Its protein product is CASIGATGTGDYEQYF. The V gene is TRBV2, the J gene TRBJ2-7; 10 nucleotides align to TRBD1. The CDR3 loop spans 16 amino acids. After removal of 7 bases from V and 4 bases from J, the junction contained 13 bases not matched to a gene. Per germline, CDR1 SNHLY and CDR2 FYNNEI.

The chain couples TRBV7-2 to TRBJ1-5; the D is unclear. The germline gives CDR1 SGHTA, CDR2 FQGNSA. This CDR3 is 13 amino acids long. V was shortened by 3 bases and J by 10 bases, with 13 bases between the two germline ends. The CDR3 here is CASSFQPRGPQHF. The CDR3 DNA follows: TGTGCCAGCAGCTTTCAACCGCGAGGTCCCCAGCATTTT. Based on the CDR3 plus reference TRBV7-2 and TRBJ1-5, the full variable domain is GAGVSQSPSNKVTEKGKDVELRCDPISGHTALYWYRQSLGQGLEFLIYFQGNSAPDKSGLPSDRFSAERTGGSVSTLTIQRTQQEDSAVYLCASSFQPRGPQHFGDGTRLSIL.

CDR3 nucleotide sequence: TGCAGTGCTAGAGTTACGGGAGTGTACAATGAGCAGTTCTTC. It is translated as CSARVTGVYNEQFF. The chain uses TRBV20-1 and TRBJ2-1, with D possibly TRBD2 on 6 matching bases. The V gene's germline CDR1 is DFQATT and CDR2 SNEGSKA (reference sequence). The germline V and J ends were trimmed by 1 base and 4 bases, with 11 bases remaining between them. The CDR3 covers 14 residues.

This clonotype was detected ten times or more. The V call is TRBV12-3 or TRBV12-4, the J call TRBJ2-7; 12 bases are a match to TRBD2. V was pared by 6 bases and J by 0 bases, with 3 bases of the junction left unmatched. CDR3 length equals 15 residues. CDR3 protein: CASRGLAGSSYEQYF. The CDR3 nucleotides read TGTGCCAGCAGGGGACTAGCGGGTTCCTCCTACGAGCAGTACTTC.